These T cell receptor beta chains were read from a single sample in a study of shared clonotypes between healthy human individuals. The protocol was immunoSEQ multiplex PCR, while the TCRdb copy is restricted to in-frame clones and leaves out a portion. The data contain 2 million to 2.5 million clones, more than 80% of them singletons. Sequencing was done on a sample of naive CD4+ T cells from PBMCs. These receptor sequences come from a man aged 18 to 30 in good health. Some clones in this sample may be carry-over from other donors' samples. Both conserved end residues are part of each CDR3. The size of a clone is reported for some rows only, either as once, few or many, or as a class for expanded clones.

TRBV7-9	NA	TRBJ2-7	CASSATALGGEQYF
TRBV5-4	NA	TRBJ1-1	CASSLRQVPGTEAFF
TRBV7-2	NA	TRBJ2-7	CASSRAGEQYF
TRBV5-1	NA	TRBJ2-5	CASSSDGTGPETQYF
TRBV27	NA	TRBJ2-2	CASSSGTSGSTGELFF
TRBV5-1	NA	TRBJ2-5	CASSLGAGTEETQYF
TRBV9	NA	TRBJ2-4	CASSPRTSGNIQYF
TRBV5-4	NA	TRBJ2-1	CASSERYNEQFF
TRBV5-1	NA	TRBJ2-3	CASSELGGGDTQYF
TRBV28	NA	TRBJ1-5	CASRASGRQGVQPQHF
TRBV11-3	NA	TRBJ1-1	CASSSHRGTEAFF
TRBV5-1	few	TRBJ1-5	CASSLDSNQPQHF
TRBV29-1	NA	TRBJ2-3	CSVVLAGGRRTQYF
TRBV19	NA	TRBJ1-4	CASSISLSRNEKLFF
TRBV9	NA	TRBJ1-1	CASSSHSSENTEAFF
TRBV10-1	NA	TRBJ2-1	CASSPGTSGRAGLFF
TRBV4-1	NA	TRBJ2-7	CASSQDQRDKYEQYF
TRBV4-2	NA	TRBJ2-1	CASSQAGGSYEQFF
TRBV30	NA	TRBJ2-5	CAWSWASGRFETQYF
TRBV21-1	NA	TRBJ1-4	CASSKAGPVVLNEKLFF
TRBV5-1	NA	TRBJ2-6	CASSFELAGSSGANVLTF
TRBV28	NA	TRBJ1-2	CASSFTGYGYTF
TRBV7-2	NA	TRBJ1-1	CASSFRRVNTEAFF
TRBV7-3	NA	TRBJ2-2	CASSPTATGELFF
TRBV2	NA	TRBJ2-5	CASSRTSGQETQYF
TRBV6-1	NA	TRBJ2-2	CASSTGRTTVGELFF
TRBV11-2	NA	TRBJ1-5	CASSLAGTANQPQHF
TRBV4-1	NA	TRBJ2-2	CASSQWLAGLVGELFF
TRBV6-5	NA	TRBJ2-7	CASRGYLYEQYF
TRBV5-1	NA	TRBJ1-2	CASSLARGAGMNYGYTF
TRBV7-3	NA	TRBJ2-7	CASGRDRGLEQYF
TRBV28	once	TRBJ2-2	CASRSGGFSAGELFF
TRBV6-6	NA	TRBJ2-7	CASSYFTGYEQYF
TRBV6-1	NA	TRBJ1-5	CASSGGAMQPQHF
TRBV15	NA	TRBJ2-7	CATSRGGRGPYEQYF
TRBV6-1	NA	TRBJ2-1	CASSGFPGSYNEQFF
TRBV18	NA	TRBJ2-1	CASSPLGGRNNEQFF
TRBV7-2	NA	TRBJ2-5	CASSLYGTAQETQYF
TRBV5-1	NA	TRBJ2-3	CASSFQAGRSTDTQYF
TRBV2	NA	TRBJ1-3	CASSDRVPANTIYF
TRBV27	NA	TRBJ2-7	CATRGGGSYEQYF
TRBV28	NA	TRBJ1-1	CASSDGQPGKYGEAFF
TRBV18	once	TRBJ1-4	CASSLSTGEDEKLFF
TRBV19	NA	TRBJ2-1	CASSIGSGSPWGDEQFF
TRBV5-4	NA	TRBJ1-3	CASSPNVATGNTIYF
TRBV7-2	NA	TRBJ2-3	CASIQTGQGTDTQYF
TRBV18	NA	TRBJ1-3	CASSPTLDVSSGNTIYF
TRBV5-1	NA	TRBJ2-5	CASSLGRTGAVGDQYF
TRBV9	NA	TRBJ2-1	CASSVSGTGRVNEQFF
TRBV28	NA	TRBJ2-3	CASSSLGLQDTQYF
TRBV18	NA	TRBJ2-5	CASSPLPRETQYF
TRBV4-3	NA	TRBJ2-1	CASSRGFYNEQFF
TRBV5-1	NA	TRBJ1-4	CASSLDPGQGMEKLFF
TRBV5-1	NA	TRBJ2-5	CASSIPAEETQYF